This T cell receptor beta chain was recorded in a study of shared clonotypes between healthy human individuals. CDR3 length: 15 residues. With 2 bases clipped from V and 6 bases from J, the junction kept 9 bases outside the gene matches. Germline V gene sequence: CDR1 SNHLY, CDR2 FYNNEI. Sequencing used immunoSEQ multiplex PCR; TCRdb keeps in-frame clones, though not all of them. The sample has 2 million to 2.5 million clones; about 92% are singletons. This clone was observed once. CD45RO-negative CD8 cells positively selected for CCR7 made up the naive population, which excluded terminally differentiated effector memory CD45RA+ cells.

This TCR was sampled from a young man in good health. Some clones in this sample may be carry-over from other donors' samples. What was sequenced was naive CD8+ T cells from PBMCs. The chain carries TRBV2 and TRBJ2-7, with TRBD2 matching 8 bases. CDR3 DNA: TGTGCCAGCAGTGAACCCCGGGAGGGCCCCGGCGAGCAGTACTTC. Translating it yields CASSEPREGPGEQYF.